These T cell receptor beta chains were read from a single sample in a study of T cells in Graves' hyperthyroidism and ophthalmopathy. TCRdb reanalysed the multiplex PCR reads using MiXCR and keeps one entry per CDR3 protein. The data show fewer than 450,000 distinct CDR3 sequences, about 18% seen once. Sequencing was done on a sample of blood. All receptors derive from a woman aged 25 to 39 with Graves' hyperthyroidism that later progressed to Graves' ophthalmopathy. The CDR3 runs from the conserved cysteine through the conserved F or W. The order of the fields is clone size, V gene, D gene, J gene, CDR3 DNA, CDR3 protein. D genes are given only for firm matches. The listing skips clone size in some rows; elsewhere it reads once, few, many or a size class.

.	TRBV4-1	TRBD2	TRBJ2-1	TGCGCCAGCAGCCAAGTTTCTAGCGGGGGGGCCATTGAGCAGTTCTTC	CASSQVSSGGAIEQFF
.	TRBV4-1	.	TRBJ2-3	TGCGCCAGCAGCCTACGAGCGGGTTCGAGCTACACAGATACGCAGTATTTT	CASSLRAGSSYTDTQYF
.	TRBV18	.	TRBJ1-1	TGTGCCAGCTCCACCGAAGCGAGGAGATACACTGAAGCTTTCTTT	CASSTEARRYTEAFF
many	TRBV18	TRBD2	TRBJ2-1	TGTGCCAGCTCACCCCCGGGACTAGCGTTAAATGAGCAGTTCTTC	CASSPPGLALNEQFF
many	TRBV11-3	.	TRBJ2-2	TGTGCCAGCAGCCCTAGGCAGGGTGGAACCGGGGAGCTGTTTTTT	CASSPRQGGTGELFF
.	TRBV20-1	TRBD2	TRBJ2-1	TGCAGTGCTAGTCCAGGCGGGAGGGCCGGGCATGAGCAGTTCTTC	CSASPGGRAGHEQFF
many	TRBV11-2	TRBD2	TRBJ2-5	TGTGCCAGCAGCCCCGGCAGCGGGGGGGGGGAGACCCAGTACTTC	CASSPGSGGGETQYF
few	TRBV12-3/TRBV12-4	.	TRBJ2-5	TGTGCCAGCAGTTTTGGATTCATGGAGACCCAGTACTTC	CASSFGFMETQYF
many	TRBV10-3	.	TRBJ2-7	TGTGCCATCAGTGAGTCGACTCGGGCCACCTACGAGCAGTACTTC	CAISESTRATYEQYF
few	TRBV25-1	TRBD1	TRBJ1-2	TGTGCCAGCAGGGCAGGGGGCGGGCTTGAGTATGGCTACACCTTC	CASRAGGGLEYGYTF
.	TRBV20-1	.	TRBJ2-2	TGCAGTGGGGCGGGTAGCCGTGGCACCGGGGAGCTGTTTTTT	CSGAGSRGTGELFF
many	TRBV6-1	.	TRBJ2-7	TGTGCCAGCAGTACCTTAATGCGGATCCACGAGCAGTACTTC	CASSTLMRIHEQYF
.	TRBV11-3	.	TRBJ1-1	TGTGCCAGCAGCTTAGAAGGGGGGGGCGCTTATGAAGCTTTCTTT	CASSLEGGGAYEAFF
many	TRBV6-2/TRBV6-3	.	TRBJ2-3	TGTGCCAGCAGTTACTTTATAATGGATACGCAGTATTTT	CASSYFIMDTQYF
many	TRBV6-1	TRBD1	TRBJ2-5	TGTGCCAGCAGTGAAGGGGCAGGGGGCCAAGAGACCCAGTACTTC	CASSEGAGGQETQYF
many	TRBV7-9	TRBD1	TRBJ2-5	TGTGCCAGCAGCCCTACAGGGGAAGTAACCCAGTACTTC	CASSPTGEVTQYF
many	TRBV4-1	.	TRBJ2-5	TGCGCCAGCAGCCGTCTATGGGAGACCCAAGAGACCCAGTACTTC	CASSRLWETQETQYF
few	TRBV28	TRBD1	TRBJ2-7	TGTGCCAGCAGTTGGGACAGCGACTCCTACGAGCAGTACTTC	CASSWDSDSYEQYF
many	TRBV11-1	.	TRBJ2-5	TGTGCCAGCAGTAAGCAGGGTTGGGAGACCCAGTACTTC	CASSKQGWETQYF
many	TRBV10-3	.	TRBJ1-1	TGTGCCATCAGGGGAGGAGGGGACACTGAAGCTTTCTTT	CAIRGGGDTEAFF
many	TRBV28	TRBD1	TRBJ2-3	TGTGCCAGCGACTCTCCGGACAGGGGAACGGAGTATTTT	CASDSPDRGTEYF
.	TRBV12-3/TRBV12-4	.	TRBJ2-2	TGTGCCAGCAGTTTAATAGGAAGGACCGGGGAGCTGTTTTTT	CASSLIGRTGELFF